Detailed here is one T cell receptor (beta chain). What antigen it recognizes has not been identified. No base qualities exist here, and no much larger clone lies one base off it. This entry belongs to a study of response to subunit inactivated influenza vaccine (dated by TCRdb to 2016 to 2019). About the investigation overall: Deep quantitative T cell receptor repertoire profiling was used in the study to track responses to a trivalent subunit inactivated influenza vaccine. Broad study findings and their caveats: It was suggested by the authors that each seasonal influenza vaccination may recruit only a limited number of new T cells.

Explained via the paper, the time point label denotes: 45 days after influenza vaccine administration. Trimming removed 8 bases from V and 8 bases from J; the gene matches leave 3 bases unexplained. Spanning cysteine to phenylalanine, the CDR3 consists of 11 amino acids. Only the CDR3 part of the read is kept: 33 bases, read in frame from the first base. The germline V gene (reference sequence) gives CDR1 as DFQATT and CDR2 as SNEGSKA. Preparation of the library involved RT-PCR. The sequencing machine was an Illumina HiSeq 2500. TCRdb handled the public reads itself, with Q25 trimming in fastp and clone calling in MiXCR, and kept productive beta chains. When rows share a CDR3 protein, they turn into one entry using the most common DNA and genes. Recorded for this sample are a few hundred thousand distinct CDR3 sequences; approximately 11% of them occurred a single time. The ten most abundant clones make up more than 10% of the sample.

The sample in question was PBMCs from blood, obtained 40 to 50 days after vaccination. This TCR was sampled from a man aged 45-65 years who received an inactivated influenza vaccine. Donor details come from another sample of the same person, matched by shared clones. Rearrangement joined TRBV20-1 to TRBJ1-6; 7 central bases correspond to TRBD1. The CDR3 region: CSTGADSPLHF. In nucleotide form, the sequence is TGCAGTACAGGGGCCGATTCACCCCTCCACTTT.